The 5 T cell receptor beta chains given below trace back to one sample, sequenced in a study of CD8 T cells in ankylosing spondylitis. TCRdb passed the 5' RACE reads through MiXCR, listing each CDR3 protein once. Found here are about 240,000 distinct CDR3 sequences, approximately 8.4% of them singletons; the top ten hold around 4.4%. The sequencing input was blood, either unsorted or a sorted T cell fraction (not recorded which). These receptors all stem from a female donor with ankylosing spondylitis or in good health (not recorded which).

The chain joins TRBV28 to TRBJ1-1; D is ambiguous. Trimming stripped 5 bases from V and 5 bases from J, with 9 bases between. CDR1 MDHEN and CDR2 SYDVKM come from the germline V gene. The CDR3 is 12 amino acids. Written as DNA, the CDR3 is TGTGCCAGCAGTCCCGACCAAACTGAAGCTTTCTTT. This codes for CASSPDQTEAFF.

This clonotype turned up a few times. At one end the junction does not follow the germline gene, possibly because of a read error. The CDR3: CASSQGTATNEKLFF. The CDR3 DNA sequence: TGCGCCAGCAGCCAAGGGACGGCAACGAATGAAAAACTGTTTTTT. The rearrangement links TRBV4-3 to TRBJ1-4; D remains unclear. Germline V gives CDR1 LGHNA, CDR2 YSLEER. The CDR3 is made up of 15 amino acids.

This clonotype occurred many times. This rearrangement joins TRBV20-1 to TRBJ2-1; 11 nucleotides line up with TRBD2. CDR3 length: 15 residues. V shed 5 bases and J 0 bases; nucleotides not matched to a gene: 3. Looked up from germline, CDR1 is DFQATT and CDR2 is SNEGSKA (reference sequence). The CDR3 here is CSAGGTSGSYNEQFF. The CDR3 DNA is TGCAGTGCTGGAGGGACTAGCGGCTCCTACAATGAGCAGTTCTTC.

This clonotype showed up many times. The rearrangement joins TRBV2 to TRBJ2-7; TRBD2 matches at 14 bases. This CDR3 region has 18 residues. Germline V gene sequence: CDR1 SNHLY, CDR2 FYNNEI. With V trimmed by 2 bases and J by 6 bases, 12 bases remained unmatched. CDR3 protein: CASSEPPGLAGVGGEQYF. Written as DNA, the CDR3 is TGTGCCAGCAGTGAACCCCCGGGACTAGCGGGAGTTGGTGGCGAGCAGTACTTC.

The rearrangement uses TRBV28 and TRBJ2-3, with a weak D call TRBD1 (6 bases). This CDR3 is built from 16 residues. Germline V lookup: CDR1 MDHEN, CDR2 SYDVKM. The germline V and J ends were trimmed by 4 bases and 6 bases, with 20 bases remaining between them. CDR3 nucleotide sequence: TGTGCCAGCAGTTACCGTCTTCCCTCAGGGGTGGATACGCAGTATTTT. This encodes CASSYRLPSGVDTQYF.